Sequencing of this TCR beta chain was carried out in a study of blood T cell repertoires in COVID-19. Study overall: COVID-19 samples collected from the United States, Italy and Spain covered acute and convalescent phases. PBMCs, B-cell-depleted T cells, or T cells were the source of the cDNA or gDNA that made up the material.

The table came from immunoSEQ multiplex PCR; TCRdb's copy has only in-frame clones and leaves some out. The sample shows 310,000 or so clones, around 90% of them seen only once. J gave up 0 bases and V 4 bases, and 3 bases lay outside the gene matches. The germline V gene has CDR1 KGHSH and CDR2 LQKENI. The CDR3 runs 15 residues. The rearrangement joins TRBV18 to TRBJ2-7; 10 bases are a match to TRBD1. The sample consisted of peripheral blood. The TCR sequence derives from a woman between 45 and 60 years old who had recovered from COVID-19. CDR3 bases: TGTGCCAGCTCACAGACAGGGGGCAGCTCCTACGAGCAGTACTTC. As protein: CASSQTGGSSYEQYF.